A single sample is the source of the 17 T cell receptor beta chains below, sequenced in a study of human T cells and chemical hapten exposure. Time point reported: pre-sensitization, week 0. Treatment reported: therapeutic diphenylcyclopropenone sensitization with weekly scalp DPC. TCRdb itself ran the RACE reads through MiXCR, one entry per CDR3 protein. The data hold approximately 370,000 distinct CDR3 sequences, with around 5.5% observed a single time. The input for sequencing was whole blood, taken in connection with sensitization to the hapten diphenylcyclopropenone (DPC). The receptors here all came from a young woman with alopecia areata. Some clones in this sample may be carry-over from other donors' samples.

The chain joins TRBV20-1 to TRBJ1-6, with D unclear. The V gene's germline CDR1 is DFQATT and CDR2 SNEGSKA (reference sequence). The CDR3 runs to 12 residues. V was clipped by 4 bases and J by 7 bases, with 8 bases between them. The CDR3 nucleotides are TGCAGTGCTATGTTTGGAAATTCACCCCTCCACTTT. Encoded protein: CSAMFGNSPLHF.

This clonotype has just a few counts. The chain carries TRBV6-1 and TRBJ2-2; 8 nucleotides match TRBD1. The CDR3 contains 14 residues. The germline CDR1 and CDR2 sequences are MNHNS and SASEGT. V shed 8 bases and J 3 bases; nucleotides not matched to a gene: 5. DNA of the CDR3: TGTGCCAGCCAAGGACAGGGATACACCGGGGAGCTGTTTTTT. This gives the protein CASQGQGYTGELFF.

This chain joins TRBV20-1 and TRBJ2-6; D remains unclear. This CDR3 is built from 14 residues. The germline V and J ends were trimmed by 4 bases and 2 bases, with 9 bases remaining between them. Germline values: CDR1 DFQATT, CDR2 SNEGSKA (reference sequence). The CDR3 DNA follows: TGCAGTGCTATGAAGGGCGCTGGGGCCAACGTCCTGACTTTC. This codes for CSAMKGAGANVLTF.

DNA of the CDR3: TGTGCCAGCAGTGGGGGGGAGGGGATGAGATCACCCCTCCACTTT. Protein sequence: CASSGGEGMRSPLHF. The rearrangement joins TRBV12-3 or TRBV12-4 to TRBJ1-6; D is possibly TRBD1 (5 bases). Trimming cost V 5 bases and J 10 bases, with 18 bases left between them. This CDR3 is built from 15 residues.

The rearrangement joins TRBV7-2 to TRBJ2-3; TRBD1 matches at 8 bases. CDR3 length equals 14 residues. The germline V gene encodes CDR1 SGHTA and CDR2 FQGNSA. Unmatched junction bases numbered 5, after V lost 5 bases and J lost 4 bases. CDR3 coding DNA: TGTGCCAGCAGCCAACTGACAGGGGCAGATACGCAGTATTTT. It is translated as CASSQLTGADTQYF.

CDR3 sequence reads: CASSQDLSPAYEQYF. In nucleotides, the CDR3 is TGTGCCAGCAGCCAAGACTTAAGCCCGGCCTACGAGCAGTACTTC. This sequence joins TRBV14 and TRBJ2-7; D unclear. Between the trimmed V and J ends, which lost 0 bases and 2 bases, there was a span of 11 bases. This CDR3 has 15 amino acids. Germline CDR1 SGHDN, CDR2 FVKESK. Complete variable domain (other parts from reference TRBV14 and TRBJ2-7): EAGVTQFPSHSVIEKGQTVTLRCDPISGHDNLYWYRRVMGKEIKFLLHFVKESKQDESGMPNNRFLAERTGGTYSTLKVQPAELEDSGVYFCASSQDLSPAYEQYFGPGTRLTVT.

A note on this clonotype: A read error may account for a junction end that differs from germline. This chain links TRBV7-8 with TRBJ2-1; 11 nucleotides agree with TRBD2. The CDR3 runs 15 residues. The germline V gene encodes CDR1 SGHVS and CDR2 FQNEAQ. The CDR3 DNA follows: TGTGCCAGCAGCCTAGCGGGGGGAACTCACAATGAGCAGTTCTTC. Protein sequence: CASSLAGGTHNEQFF. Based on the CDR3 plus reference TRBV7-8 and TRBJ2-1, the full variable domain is GAGVSQSPRYKVAKRGQDVALRCDPISGHVSLFWYQQALGQGPEFLTYFQNEAQLDKSGLPSDRFFAERPEGSVSTLKIQRTQQEDSAVYLCASSLAGGTHNEQFFGPGTRLTVL.

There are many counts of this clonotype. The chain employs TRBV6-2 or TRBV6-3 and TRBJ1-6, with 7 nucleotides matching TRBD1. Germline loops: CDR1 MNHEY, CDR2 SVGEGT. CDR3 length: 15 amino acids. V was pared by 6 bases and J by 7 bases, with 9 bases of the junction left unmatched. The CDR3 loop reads CASSSRDRLNSPLHF. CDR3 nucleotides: TGTGCCAGCAGCTCCCGGGACAGACTGAATTCACCCCTCCACTTT.

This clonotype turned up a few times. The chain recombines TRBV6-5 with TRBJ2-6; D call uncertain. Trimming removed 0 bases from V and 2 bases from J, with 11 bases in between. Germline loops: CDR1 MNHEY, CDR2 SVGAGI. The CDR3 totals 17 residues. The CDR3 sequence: CASSYSGMGAGANVLTF. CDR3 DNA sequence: TGTGCCAGCAGTTACTCCGGCATGGGCGCTGGGGCCAACGTCCTGACTTTC.

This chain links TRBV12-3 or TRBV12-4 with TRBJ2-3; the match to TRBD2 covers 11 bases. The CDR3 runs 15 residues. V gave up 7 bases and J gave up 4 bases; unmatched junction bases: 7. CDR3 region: CASTLLAGGADTQYF. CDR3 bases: TGTGCCAGCACTCTGCTAGCGGGGGGCGCAGATACGCAGTATTTT.

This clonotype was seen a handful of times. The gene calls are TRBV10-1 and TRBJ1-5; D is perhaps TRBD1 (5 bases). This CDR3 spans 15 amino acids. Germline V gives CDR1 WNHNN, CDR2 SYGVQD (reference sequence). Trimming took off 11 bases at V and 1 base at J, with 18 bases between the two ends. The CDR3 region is CAPGPGGGSNQPQHF. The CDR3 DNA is TGCGCCCCCGGGCCGGGCGGGGGAAGCAATCAGCCCCAGCATTTT.

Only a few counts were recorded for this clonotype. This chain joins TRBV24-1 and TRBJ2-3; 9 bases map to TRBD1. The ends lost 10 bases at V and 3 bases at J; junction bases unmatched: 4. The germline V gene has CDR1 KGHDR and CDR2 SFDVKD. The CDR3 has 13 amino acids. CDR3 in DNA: TGTGCCACTGGGGGACAGGGAACAGATACGCAGTATTTT. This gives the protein CATGGQGTDTQYF.

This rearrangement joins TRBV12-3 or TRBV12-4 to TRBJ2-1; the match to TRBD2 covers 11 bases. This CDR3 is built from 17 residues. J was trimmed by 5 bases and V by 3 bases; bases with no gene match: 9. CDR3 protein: CASSFWAGTSGNNEQFF. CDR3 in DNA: TGTGCCAGCAGTTTTTGGGCCGGGACTAGCGGAAACAATGAGCAGTTCTTC.

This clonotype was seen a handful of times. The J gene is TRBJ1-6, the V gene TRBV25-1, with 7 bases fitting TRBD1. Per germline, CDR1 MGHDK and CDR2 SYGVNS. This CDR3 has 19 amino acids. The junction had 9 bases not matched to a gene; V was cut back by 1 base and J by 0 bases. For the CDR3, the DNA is TGTGCCAGCAGTGAATCAGAGGGGGCTGGGAGCTCCTATAATTCACCCCTCCACTTT. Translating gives CASSESEGAGSSYNSPLHF.

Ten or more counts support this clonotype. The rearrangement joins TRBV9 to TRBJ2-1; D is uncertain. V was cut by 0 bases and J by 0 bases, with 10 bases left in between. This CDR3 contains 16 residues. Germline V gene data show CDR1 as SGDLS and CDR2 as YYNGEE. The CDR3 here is CASSVGAESSYNEQFF. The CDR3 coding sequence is TGTGCCAGCAGCGTAGGTGCGGAGAGCTCCTACAATGAGCAGTTCTTC.

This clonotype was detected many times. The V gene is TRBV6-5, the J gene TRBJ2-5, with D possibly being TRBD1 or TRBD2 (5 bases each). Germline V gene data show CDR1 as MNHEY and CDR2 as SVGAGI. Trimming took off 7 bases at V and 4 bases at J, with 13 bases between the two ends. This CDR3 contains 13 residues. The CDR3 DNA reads TGTGCCAGCACCCCCCCGGGGCGAGAGACCCAGTACTTC. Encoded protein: CASTPPGRETQYF.

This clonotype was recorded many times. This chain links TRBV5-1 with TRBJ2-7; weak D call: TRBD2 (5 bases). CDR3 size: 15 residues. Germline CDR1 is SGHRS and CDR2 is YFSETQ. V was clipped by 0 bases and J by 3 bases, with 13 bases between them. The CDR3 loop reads CASSLEFSVFYEQYF. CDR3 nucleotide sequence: TGCGCCAGCAGCTTGGAGTTTAGCGTCTTCTACGAGCAGTACTTC.